One T cell receptor (beta chain) is described in this entry. This clonotype was detected many times. Its antigen is unknown. The sample holds no much larger clone one base away, and base qualities are not on file. The sample is drawn from a study of blood T cells in healthy people across ages (dated by TCRdb to between 2014 and 2017). Concerning the study at large: In model experiments, template switching captured roughly one uniquely barcoded TCR beta cDNA molecule for every two T cells. The donors were divided into four age groups: young (average about 16 years), middle-aged (approximately 41), aged (around 67) and long-lived (approximately 74). To avoid experimental bias, donors of different ages were randomly spread across the sequencing lanes. The study measured age-related changes in TCR beta repertoire diversity using deep sequencing normalized with unique cDNA molecular identifiers. The study analyzed two additional independent replicas of 1 million unique cDNA reads from the same blood draw for two donors, one aged 18 to 30 and one aged 80 or older. General findings and caveats noted by the study authors: Conclusive comparison of naive and antigen-experienced compartments was prevented by the profiling of bulk unsorted PBMCs. Compared with the aged group, the long-lived group had more naive CD4+ T cells, fewer expanded clones and increased TCR diversity, a pattern suggesting age selection. As age increased, observed TCR beta diversity per million T cells dropped in a roughly linear way, and a significant reduction was already evident by age 40. Estimates of total diversity based on one million sequenced T cells were considered lower bounds and underestimates. The percentage of naive T cells measured by flow cytometry correlated strongly with observed TCR beta diversity. Donor CMV infection status was unknown, potentially confounding age-related changes in expanded clonotypes.

Taken from cysteine to phenylalanine, the CDR3 has 14 residues. CDR3 DNA only is kept here, 42 bases in frame from base 1. CDR1 MNHNS and CDR2 SASEGT were looked up in the germline V gene. V sheds 6 bases and J sheds 1 base, leaving 11 bases between their ends. Donors were a few dozen systemically healthy Caucasian individuals from Russia aged about 6 to 100 years. Each donor gave 8 to 10 milliliters of peripheral blood, collected into EDTA-treated Vacutainer tubes. Ficoll-Paque density-gradient centrifugation was used to isolate PBMCs, with at least 6.5 million per sample. Total RNA was extracted from PBMCs with Trizol reagent, with at least 6 micrograms obtained per sample. For every donor, flow cytometry on a PBMC aliquot measured the percentage of naive CD45RAhigh/CD27high T cells. Libraries were built with 5' RACE. Sequenced on an Illumina HiSeq 2500. A second 7 to 11 cycle PCR used a sample-barcoded 5' primer and a J-beta primer mix. A unique molecular identifier was introduced onto each TCR beta cDNA molecule by a template-switch 5' adaptor carrying 12 random nucleotides. At least 3 million CDR3-containing paired-end reads were obtained from each sample. All of the RNA was converted into first-strand cDNA using the Mint cDNA synthesis kit, with a TRBC-specific oligonucleotide serving as the primer. All cDNA was treated with uracil-DNA glycosylase and then went through a first 18-cycle PCR with the universal primers M1SS and BC2_uni_R. Per the original workflow: Normalization of each sample was performed by random selection of 1 million high-quality reads, each carrying a distinct molecular identifier. Reads with shared molecular identifiers were discarded instead of being binned into consensus sequences. MiTCR, set to a Q25 quality threshold and the strictest error-elimination algorithm, was used for CDR3 identification, clonotype clustering and error correction. A nonparametric unseen species model with Euler transformation was used to estimate a lower bound on total TCR beta diversity. Using fastp trimming at Q25 and MiXCR clonotype assembly, TCRdb reanalyzed the public sequencing data and kept in-frame beta chains. Identical CDR3 proteins give one entry, which carries the most common genes and DNA. In this record, the V and J calls reflect TCRdb's handling and not the investigators' own analysis. The sample table records some 1.5 million distinct CDR3 sequences; about 30% of these occur just once. The ten largest clones take up less than 9.5% of the sample.

Source material: blood. The sequence is built from TRBV6-1 and TRBJ2-3, with the D gene not clear enough to name. The sequence came from a woman in her 30s in good health. The sequence in DNA is TGTGCCAGCAGCACTAATTTACGCACAGATACGCAGTATTTT. This yields the protein CASSTNLRTDTQYF.